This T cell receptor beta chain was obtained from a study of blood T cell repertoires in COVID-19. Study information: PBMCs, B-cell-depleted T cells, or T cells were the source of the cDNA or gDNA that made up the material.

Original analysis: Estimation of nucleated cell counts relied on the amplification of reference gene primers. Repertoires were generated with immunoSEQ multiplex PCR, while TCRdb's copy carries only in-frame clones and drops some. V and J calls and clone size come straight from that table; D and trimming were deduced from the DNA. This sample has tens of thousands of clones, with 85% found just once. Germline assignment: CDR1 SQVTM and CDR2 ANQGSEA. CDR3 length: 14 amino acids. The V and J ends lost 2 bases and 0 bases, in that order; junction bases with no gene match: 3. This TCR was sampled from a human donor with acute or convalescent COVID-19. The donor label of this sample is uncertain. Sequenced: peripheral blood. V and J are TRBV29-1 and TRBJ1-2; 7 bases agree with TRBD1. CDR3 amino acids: CSVEPQGANYGYTF. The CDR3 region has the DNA TGCAGCGTTGAACCCCAGGGGGCTAACTATGGCTACACCTTC.